The rows below give T cell receptor beta chains drawn from one sample of a study of shared clonotypes between healthy human individuals. Sequenced by immunoSEQ multiplex PCR; TCRdb stores in-frame clones only, minus some. The table records about 980,000 clones, around 80% of them present only once. The sample consisted of memory CD4+ T cells sorted from blood. These receptors were taken from a man aged 18-30 years in good health. Each CDR3 is given with its conserved first and last residue. The D gene is left open where the match is weak. Size values are once, few and many counts, or a class for expanded clones, and some rows have none.

cdr3_aa cdr3_nt clone_size j_call v_call d_call
CASSVGPFHTGELFF TGTGCCAGCAGCGTAGGACCCTTTCACACCGGGGAGCTGTTTTTT - TRBJ2-2 TRBV9 -
CASTSRVGYGYTF TGTGCCAGCACCAGTAGGGTTGGGTATGGCTACACCTTC - TRBJ1-2 TRBV5-4 -
CASSLDHLGSSEAFF TGTGCCAGCAGCTTAGATCATCTGGGGTCGTCTGAAGCTTTCTTT - TRBJ1-1 TRBV7-9 -
CASRGRDRGKEKLFF TGTGCCAGCAGGGGCCGGGACAGGGGGAAAGAAAAACTGTTTTTT - TRBJ1-4 TRBV28 TRBD1
CASSLGVWKWDGYTF TGTGCCAGCAGCTTAGGGGTATGGAAGTGGGATGGCTACACCTTC - TRBJ1-2 TRBV7-3 -
CASSLGLAGGYNEQFF TGTGCCAGCAGCTTAGGACTAGCGGGAGGGTACAATGAGCAGTTCTTC - TRBJ2-1 TRBV7-2 TRBD2
CAISRGENTEAFF TGTGCCATCAGCAGGGGAGAGAACACTGAAGCTTTCTTT - TRBJ1-1 TRBV10-3 -
CASTQRELYEQYF TGTGCCAGCACCCAGCGGGAGCTATACGAGCAGTACTTC once TRBJ2-7 TRBV2 TRBD2
CASTLTSGGAYTQYF TGCGCCAGCACCCTGACTAGCGGGGGGGCATATACGCAGTATTTT - TRBJ2-3 TRBV5-1 TRBD2
CASSERSDATEAFF TGTGCCAGCTCGGAGCGGTCGGATGCCACTGAAGCTTTCTTT - TRBJ1-1 TRBV18 -
CASSRGSDTGELFF TGTGCCAGCAGCCGGGGGAGTGATACCGGGGAGCTGTTTTTT - TRBJ2-2 TRBV2 -